This TCR beta chain appears in the sequencing data of a study of response to subunit inactivated influenza vaccine. The junction had 7 bases not matched to a gene; V was cut back by 5 bases and J by 5 bases. Germline assignment: CDR1 SQVTM and CDR2 ANQGSEA. This CDR3 has 15 amino acids. The study, taken as a whole, reports: It was the authors' suggestion that each seasonal influenza vaccination recruits few new T cells.

TCRdb re-called the RT-PCR reads with MiXCR, one entry per CDR3 protein. Of 700,000 to 800,000 distinct CDR3 sequences listed, less than 20% are singletons. This clonotype was counted between two and nine times. The target antigen is unknown. Source: PBMCs from blood, taken roughly 5 days after vaccination. This chain uses TRBV29-1 with TRBJ2-2, with 11 bases lining up with TRBD1. This clonotype was sampled from a man aged 50 to 60 who received an inactivated influenza vaccine. The CDR3 region is CSVMGQGVGTGELFF. The CDR3 DNA reads TGCAGCGTTATGGGACAGGGGGTAGGAACCGGGGAGCTGTTTTTT.